These T cell receptor beta chains were read from a single sample in a study of regulatory T cells in long-lasting Graves disease. MiXCR, applied by TCRdb to the multiplex PCR reads, yields one record per CDR3 protein. The table has roughly 450,000 distinct CDR3 sequences, roughly a quarter seen once. The input for sequencing was peripheral blood mononuclear cells (PBMCs), taken when the disease was refractory, from a patient treated with antithyroid drugs. The receptors come from a female donor with Graves disease. Each CDR3 is given with its conserved first and last residue. Fields, in order: J gene, D gene, V gene, clone size, CDR3 DNA, CDR3 protein. D genes are given only for firm matches. Clone size is shown for a subset of rows, as once, few, many or a class of expanded clone.

>TRBJ2-5|NA|TRBV20-1|NA
TGCAGTGCTACCTCCGCTAGCTCCGGGGAGACCCAGTACTTC
CSATSASSGETQYF
>TRBJ2-1|NA|TRBV28|NA
TGTGCCAGCAGTCTAGGACAAAGGGCCAATGAGCAGTTCTTC
CASSLGQRANEQFF
>TRBJ1-2|NA|TRBV7-9|NA
TGTGCCAGCAGCTCCGGGGACACCAATGGCTACACCTTC
CASSSGDTNGYTF
>TRBJ1-1|NA|TRBV6-1|once
TGTGCCAGTGCTATGGGACGAAACACTGAAGCTTTCTTT
CASAMGRNTEAFF
>TRBJ2-1|TRBD2|TRBV2|NA
TGTGCCAGCAGTAAAGGACTAGCGGTGAGCTCCTACAATGAGCAGTTCTTC
CASSKGLAVSSYNEQFF
>TRBJ2-5|NA|TRBV20-1|NA
TGCAGTGCTAAAGGGTTAGAGACCCAGTACTTC
CSAKGLETQYF
>TRBJ1-1|NA|TRBV11-3|NA
TGTGCCAGCAGCCAGACAATGAACACTGAAGCTTTCTTT
CASSQTMNTEAFF
>TRBJ2-7|TRBD2|TRBV20-1|NA
TGCAGTGCTAGTTTATCTAGCGGGAGGGCGTACGAGCAGTACTTC
CSASLSSGRAYEQYF
>TRBJ2-1|TRBD2|TRBV20-1|NA
TGCAGTGCTCATACTGGGCGGGAGCTCCTTTACAATGAGCAGTTCTTC
CSAHTGRELLYNEQFF
>TRBJ2-7|NA|TRBV6-1|many
TGTGCCAGCCGGGCCGGGGCTGGAAACGAGCAGTACTTC
CASRAGAGNEQYF
>TRBJ1-5|NA|TRBV20-1|NA
TGCAGTGCTAGGTCAGGAGCCCAATTTTCCAATCAGCCCCAGCATTTT
CSARSGAQFSNQPQHF
>TRBJ2-2|TRBD2|TRBV6-1|many
TGTGCCACCACGACTAGCACGAACACCGGGGAGCTGTTTTTT
CATTTSTNTGELFF
>TRBJ2-5|NA|TRBV25-1|few
TGTGCCAGCAGTGTCCCCCCCGAGGGGGAGGTGCTGGAGACCCAGTACTTC
CASSVPPEGEVLETQYF
>TRBJ2-2|NA|TRBV9|NA
TGTGCCAGCAGCGTAGAAGGAGAGTACACCGGGGAGCTGTTTTTT
CASSVEGEYTGELFF
>TRBJ1-2|NA|TRBV24-1|many
TGTGCCACCAGCCGTACAGGGTATGGCTACACCTTC
CATSRTGYGYTF
>TRBJ2-7|TRBD2|TRBV29-1|many
TGCAGCGTTGAACGCGCGGGAGCGCCATACGAGCAGTACTTC
CSVERAGAPYEQYF
>TRBJ2-2|TRBD2|TRBV13|NA
TGTGCCAGCAGCGCCTGGACTAGCGGGGGAAACACCGGGGAGCTGTTTTTT
CASSAWTSGGNTGELFF
>TRBJ2-7|TRBD1|TRBV7-9|NA
TGTGCCAGCAGCTCCCAGGGACAGGGCACGGGCGAGCAGTACTTC
CASSSQGQGTGEQYF
>TRBJ2-5|NA|TRBV7-7|NA
TGTGCCAGCAGCTCGGACCCGCGAACAGAGACCCAGTACTTC
CASSSDPRTETQYF
>TRBJ2-7|NA|TRBV30|few
TGTGCCTGGAGTCCCCGAGGACTTCTCCTACGGGAGCAGTACTTC
CAWSPRGLLLREQYF
>TRBJ1-5|NA|TRBV19|NA
TGTGCCAGTCAGAAGGGAGAGGGAGTTCAGCCCCAGCATTTT
CASQKGEGVQPQHF
>TRBJ1-4|TRBD1|TRBV5-1|NA
TGCGCCAGCAACTTGGGTTTCACAGGGGGCAAACTGTTTTTT
CASNLGFTGGKLFF
>TRBJ2-7|NA|TRBV28|few
TGTGCCAGCAGTTCTCCTAGGGAGCAGTACTTC
CASSSPREQYF
>TRBJ1-5|TRBD1|TRBV19|NA
TGTGCCAGTAGTACCGGACAGGGGGGAAGTCAGCCCCAGCATTTT
CASSTGQGGSQPQHF
>TRBJ2-7|NA|TRBV7-9|NA
TGTGCCAGCAGCCCCCAGGGACGGTACGAGCAGTACTTC
CASSPQGRYEQYF
>TRBJ2-5|NA|TRBV7-2|many
TGTGCCAGCAGCTTAAGCGGGCTTCCCAGAGGAGAGACCCAGTACTTC
CASSLSGLPRGETQYF
>TRBJ2-7|NA|TRBV20-1|NA
TGCAGTGCTAGAGATGTGGGGGTTTACTCCTACGAGCAGTACTTC
CSARDVGVYSYEQYF
>TRBJ1-3|NA|TRBV10-2|NA
TGCGCCAGCAGTAACGAGGGGGACTCTGGAAACACCATATATTTT
CASSNEGDSGNTIYF
>TRBJ2-1|NA|TRBV5-1|NA
TGCGCCAGCAGCTTGGCCTGGCTAGCTGAGCAGTTCTTC
CASSLAWLAEQFF
>TRBJ2-1|TRBD1|TRBV27|NA
TGTGCCAGCAGTTTCCCCCTCCGACAGGGGGGTTACAATGAGCAGTTCTTC
CASSFPLRQGGYNEQFF
>TRBJ1-4|NA|TRBV19|NA
TGTGCCAGTAGTCCCGCAGCAGCCACAAATGAAAAACTGTTTTTT
CASSPAAATNEKLFF
>TRBJ2-5|NA|TRBV2|many
TGTGCCAGCTACCAGGGGGACTTCCAAGAGACCCAGTACTTC
CASYQGDFQETQYF